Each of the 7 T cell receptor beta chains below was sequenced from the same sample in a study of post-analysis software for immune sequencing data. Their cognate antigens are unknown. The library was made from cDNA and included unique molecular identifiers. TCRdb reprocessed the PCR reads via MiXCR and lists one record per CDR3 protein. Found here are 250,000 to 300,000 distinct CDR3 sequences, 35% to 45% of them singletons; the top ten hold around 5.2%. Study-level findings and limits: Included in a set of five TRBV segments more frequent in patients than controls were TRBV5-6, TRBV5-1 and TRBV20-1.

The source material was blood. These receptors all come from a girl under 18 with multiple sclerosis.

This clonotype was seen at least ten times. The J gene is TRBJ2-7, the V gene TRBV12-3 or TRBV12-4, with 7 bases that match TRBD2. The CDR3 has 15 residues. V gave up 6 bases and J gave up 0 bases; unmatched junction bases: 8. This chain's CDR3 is CASSPGEGSSYEQYF. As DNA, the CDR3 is TGTGCCAGCAGCCCCGGGGAGGGTAGCTCCTACGAGCAGTACTTC.

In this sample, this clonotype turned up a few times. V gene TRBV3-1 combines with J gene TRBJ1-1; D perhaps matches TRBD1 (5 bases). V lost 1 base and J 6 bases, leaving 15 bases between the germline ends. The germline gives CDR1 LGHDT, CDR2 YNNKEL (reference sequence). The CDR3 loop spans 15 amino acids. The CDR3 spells CASSQGASLGAEAFF. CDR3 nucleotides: TGTGCCAGCAGCCAAGGCGCCAGCTTAGGGGCTGAAGCTTTCTTT.

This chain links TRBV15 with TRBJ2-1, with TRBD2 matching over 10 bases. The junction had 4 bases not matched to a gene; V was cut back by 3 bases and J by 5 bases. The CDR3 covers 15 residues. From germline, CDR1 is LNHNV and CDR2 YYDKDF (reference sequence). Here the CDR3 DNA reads TGTGCCACCAGCAGGTGGACTAGCGGCGACAATGAGCAGTTCTTC. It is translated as CATSRWTSGDNEQFF.

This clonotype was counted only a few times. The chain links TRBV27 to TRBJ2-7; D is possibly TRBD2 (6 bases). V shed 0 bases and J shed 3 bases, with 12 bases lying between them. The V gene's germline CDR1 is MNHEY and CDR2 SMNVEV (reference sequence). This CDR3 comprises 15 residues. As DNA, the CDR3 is TGTGCCAGCAGTTTATCGAGACTAGAGGTCTACGAGCAGTACTTC. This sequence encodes CASSLSRLEVYEQYF.

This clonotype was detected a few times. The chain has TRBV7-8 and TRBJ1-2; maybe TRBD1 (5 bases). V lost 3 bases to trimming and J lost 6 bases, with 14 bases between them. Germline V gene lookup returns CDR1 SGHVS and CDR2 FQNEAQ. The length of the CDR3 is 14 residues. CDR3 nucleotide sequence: TGTGCCAGCAGCTTCCGATCCGGGGCGGATGGCTACACCTTC. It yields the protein CASSFRSGADGYTF.

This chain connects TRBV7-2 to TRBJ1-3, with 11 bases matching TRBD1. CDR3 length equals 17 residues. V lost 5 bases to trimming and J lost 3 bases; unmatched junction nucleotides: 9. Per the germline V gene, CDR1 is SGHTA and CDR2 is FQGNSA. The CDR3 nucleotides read TGTGCCAGCAGCCATAGGACAGGGGGCAATATTGGAAACACCATATATTTT. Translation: CASSHRTGGNIGNTIYF.

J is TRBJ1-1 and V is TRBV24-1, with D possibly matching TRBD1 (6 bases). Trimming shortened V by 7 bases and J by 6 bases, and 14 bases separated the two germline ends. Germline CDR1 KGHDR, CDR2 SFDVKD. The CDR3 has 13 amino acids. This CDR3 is CATRDSSFAEAFF. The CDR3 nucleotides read TGTGCCACCAGGGACAGTTCCTTTGCTGAAGCTTTCTTT.